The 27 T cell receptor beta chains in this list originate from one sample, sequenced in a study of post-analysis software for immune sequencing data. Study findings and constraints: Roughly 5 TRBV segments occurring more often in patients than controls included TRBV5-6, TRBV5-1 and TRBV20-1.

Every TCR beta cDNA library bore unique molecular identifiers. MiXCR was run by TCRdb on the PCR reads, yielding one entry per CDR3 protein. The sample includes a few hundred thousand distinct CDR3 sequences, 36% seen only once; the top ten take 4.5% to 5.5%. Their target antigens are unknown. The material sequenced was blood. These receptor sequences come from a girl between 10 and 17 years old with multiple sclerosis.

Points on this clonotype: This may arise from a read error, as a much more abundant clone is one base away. The CDR3 nucleotides read TGCAGTGCTAGGACTGGGATTGCAAGCGAGCAGTACTTC. Protein sequence: CSARTGIASEQYF. This sequence joins TRBV20-1 and TRBJ2-7; the D is unclear. There are 13 residues in the CDR3. Trimming stripped 3 bases from V and 6 bases from J, with 15 bases between. Germline-derived CDR1 and CDR2 are DFQATT and SNEGSKA (reference sequence).

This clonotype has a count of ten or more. CDR3 region: CASSQDPPAGVYNEQFF. CDR3 coding DNA: TGTGCCAGCAGCCAAGATCCCCCAGCGGGGGTTTACAATGAGCAGTTCTTC. The rearrangement uses TRBV3-1 and TRBJ2-1, with 8 bases identical to TRBD2. Trimming at V came to 0 bases and at J to 4 bases, leaving 8 bases not matched to a gene. This CDR3 spans 17 amino acids. The germline V gene encodes CDR1 LGHDT and CDR2 YNNKEL (reference sequence).

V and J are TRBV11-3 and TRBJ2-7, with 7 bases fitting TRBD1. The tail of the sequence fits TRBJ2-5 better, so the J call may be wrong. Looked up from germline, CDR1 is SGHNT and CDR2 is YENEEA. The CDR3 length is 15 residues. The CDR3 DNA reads TGTGCCAGCAGCTTAGATGGGCCTCGACAGGGGACCCAGTACTTC. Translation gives CASSLDGPRQGTQYF.

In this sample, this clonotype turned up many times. CDR3 amino acids: CASSVAPGETQYF. CDR3 DNA: TGTGCCAGCAGCGTAGCCCCCGGAGAGACCCAGTACTTC. The chain recombines TRBV9 with TRBJ2-5; unclear D gene. Trimming shortened V by 0 bases and J by 4 bases, and 7 bases separated the two germline ends. CDR1 SGDLS and CDR2 YYNGEE come from the germline V gene. The CDR3 contains 13 residues.

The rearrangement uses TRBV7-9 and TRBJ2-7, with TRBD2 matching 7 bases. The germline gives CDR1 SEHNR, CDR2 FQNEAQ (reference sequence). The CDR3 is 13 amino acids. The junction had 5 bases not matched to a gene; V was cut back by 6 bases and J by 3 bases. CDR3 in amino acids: CASSKRGDYEQYF. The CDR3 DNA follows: TGTGCCAGCAGTAAACGGGGGGACTACGAGCAGTACTTC.

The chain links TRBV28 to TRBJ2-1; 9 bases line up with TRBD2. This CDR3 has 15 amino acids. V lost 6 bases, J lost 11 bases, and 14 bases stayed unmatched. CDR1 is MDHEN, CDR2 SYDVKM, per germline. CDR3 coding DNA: TGTGCCAGCAGCTTAGGCGGGGGGGCCTGGGATAAGCAGTTCTTC. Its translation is CASSLGGGAWDKQFF.

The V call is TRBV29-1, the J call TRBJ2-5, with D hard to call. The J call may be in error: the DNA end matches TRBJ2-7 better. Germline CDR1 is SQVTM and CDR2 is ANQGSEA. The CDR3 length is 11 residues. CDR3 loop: CSVVKGNEQYF. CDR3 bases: TGCAGCGTTGTAAAGGGAAACGAGCAGTACTTC.

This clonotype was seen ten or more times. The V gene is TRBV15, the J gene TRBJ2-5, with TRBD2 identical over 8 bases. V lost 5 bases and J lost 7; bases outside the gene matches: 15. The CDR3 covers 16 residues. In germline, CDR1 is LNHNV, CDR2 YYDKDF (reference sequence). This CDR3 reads CATSPSRREGRGTQYF. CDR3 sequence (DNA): TGTGCCACCAGCCCCTCGAGACGGGAGGGTCGAGGGACCCAGTACTTC.

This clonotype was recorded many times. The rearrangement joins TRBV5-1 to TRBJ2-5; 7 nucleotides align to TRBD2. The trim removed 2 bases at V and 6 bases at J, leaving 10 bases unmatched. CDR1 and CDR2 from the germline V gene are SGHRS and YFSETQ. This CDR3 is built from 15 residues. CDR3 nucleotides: TGCGCCAGCAGCTTCGCCGCGGGAGAAAGAAAGACCCAGTACTTC. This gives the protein CASSFAAGERKTQYF.

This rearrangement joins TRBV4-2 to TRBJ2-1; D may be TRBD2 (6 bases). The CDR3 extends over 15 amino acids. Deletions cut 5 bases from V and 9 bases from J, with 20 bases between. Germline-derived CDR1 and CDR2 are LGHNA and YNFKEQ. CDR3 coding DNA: TGTGCCAGCAGCTCCCTAGAAGGGGACTTCGGTGAGCAGTTCTTC. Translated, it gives CASSSLEGDFGEQFF.

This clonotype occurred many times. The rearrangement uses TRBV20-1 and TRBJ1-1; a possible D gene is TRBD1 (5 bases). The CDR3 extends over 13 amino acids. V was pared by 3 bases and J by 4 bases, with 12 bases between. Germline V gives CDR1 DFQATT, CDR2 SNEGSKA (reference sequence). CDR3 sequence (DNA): TGCAGTGCTAGGCGGCAGGGCATCACTGAAGCTTTCTTT. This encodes CSARRQGITEAFF.

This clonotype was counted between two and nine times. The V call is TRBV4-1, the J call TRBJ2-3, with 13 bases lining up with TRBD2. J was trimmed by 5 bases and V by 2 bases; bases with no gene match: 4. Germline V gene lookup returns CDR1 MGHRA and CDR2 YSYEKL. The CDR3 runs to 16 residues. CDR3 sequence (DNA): TGCGCCAGCAGCCAACAAGGACTAGCGGGAGTAGATACGCAGTATTTT. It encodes CASSQQGLAGVDTQYF.

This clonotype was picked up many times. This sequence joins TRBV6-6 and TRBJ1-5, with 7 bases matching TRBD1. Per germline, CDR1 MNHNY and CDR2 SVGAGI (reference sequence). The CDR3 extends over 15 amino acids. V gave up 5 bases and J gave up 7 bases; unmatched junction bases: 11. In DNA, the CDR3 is TGTGCCAGCAGTCTCCATAGACAGGGTTCACAGCCCCAGCATTTT. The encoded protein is CASSLHRQGSQPQHF.

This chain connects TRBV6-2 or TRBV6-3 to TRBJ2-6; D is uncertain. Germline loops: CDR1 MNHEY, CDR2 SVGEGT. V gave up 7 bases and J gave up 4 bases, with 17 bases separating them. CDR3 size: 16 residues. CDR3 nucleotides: TGTGCCAGCACCGGCGGCACCGAATCAGGGGCCAACGTCCTGACTTTC. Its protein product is CASTGGTESGANVLTF.

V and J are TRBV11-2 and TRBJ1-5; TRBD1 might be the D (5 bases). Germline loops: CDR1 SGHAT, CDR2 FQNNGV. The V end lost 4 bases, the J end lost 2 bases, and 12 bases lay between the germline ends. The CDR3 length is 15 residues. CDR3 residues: CASSWDGGRNQPQHF. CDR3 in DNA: TGTGCCAGCAGCTGGGACGGGGGTCGCAATCAGCCCCAGCATTTT.

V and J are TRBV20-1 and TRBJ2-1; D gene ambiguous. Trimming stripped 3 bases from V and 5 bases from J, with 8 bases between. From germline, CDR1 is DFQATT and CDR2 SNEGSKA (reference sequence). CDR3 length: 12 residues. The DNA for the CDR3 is TGCAGTGCTAGCGCACTCCACAATGAGCAGTTCTTC. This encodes CSASALHNEQFF.

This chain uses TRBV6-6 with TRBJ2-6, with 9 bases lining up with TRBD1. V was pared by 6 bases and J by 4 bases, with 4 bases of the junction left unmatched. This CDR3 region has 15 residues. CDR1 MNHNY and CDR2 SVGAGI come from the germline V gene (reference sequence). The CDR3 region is CASRLQGAGANVLTF. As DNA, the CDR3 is TGTGCCAGCAGATTACAGGGGGCCGGGGCCAACGTCCTGACTTTC.

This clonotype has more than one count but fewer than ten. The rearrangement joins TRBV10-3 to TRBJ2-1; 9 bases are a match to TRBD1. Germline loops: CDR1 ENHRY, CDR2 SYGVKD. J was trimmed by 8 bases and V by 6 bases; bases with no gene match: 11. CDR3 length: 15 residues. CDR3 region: CAISSGQGKGDEQFF. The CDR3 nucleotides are TGTGCCATCAGCTCCGGACAGGGGAAGGGGGATGAGCAGTTCTTC.

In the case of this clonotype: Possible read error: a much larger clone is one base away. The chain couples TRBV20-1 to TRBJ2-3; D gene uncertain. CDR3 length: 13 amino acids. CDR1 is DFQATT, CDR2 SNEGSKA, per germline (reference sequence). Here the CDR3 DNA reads TGCAGTGCTAGAACCAGAGCAAGAGATGCGCAGTATTTT. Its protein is CSARTRARDAQYF.

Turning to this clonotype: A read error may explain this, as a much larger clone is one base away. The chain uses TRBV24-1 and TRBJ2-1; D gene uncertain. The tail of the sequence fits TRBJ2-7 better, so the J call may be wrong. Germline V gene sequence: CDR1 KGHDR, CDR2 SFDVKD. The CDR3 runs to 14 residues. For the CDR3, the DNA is TGTGCCACCAGTGATGACACACTTTACAATGAGCAGTACTTC. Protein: CATSDDTLYNEQYF.

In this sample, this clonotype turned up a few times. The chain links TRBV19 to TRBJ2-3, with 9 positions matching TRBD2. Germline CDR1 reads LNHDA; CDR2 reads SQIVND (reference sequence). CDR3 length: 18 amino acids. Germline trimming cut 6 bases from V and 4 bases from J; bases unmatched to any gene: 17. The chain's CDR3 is CASRPLDSGTSPADTQYF. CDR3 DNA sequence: TGTGCCAGTAGGCCCTTAGACAGCGGGACTAGCCCCGCAGATACGCAGTATTTT.

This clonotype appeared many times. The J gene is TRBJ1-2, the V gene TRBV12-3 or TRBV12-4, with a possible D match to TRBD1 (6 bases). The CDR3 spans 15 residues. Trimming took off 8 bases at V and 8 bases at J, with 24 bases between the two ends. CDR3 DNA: TGTGCCAGCTTTTTCGCCGGGACACCGAGAGGGGGCTACACCTTC. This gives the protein CASFFAGTPRGGYTF.

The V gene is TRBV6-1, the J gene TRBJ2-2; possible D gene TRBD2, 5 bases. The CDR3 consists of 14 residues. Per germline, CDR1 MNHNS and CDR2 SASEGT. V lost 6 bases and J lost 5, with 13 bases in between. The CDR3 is CASRGAPGTGELFF. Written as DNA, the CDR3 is TGTGCCAGCAGGGGAGCCCCGGGAACCGGGGAGCTGTTTTTT.

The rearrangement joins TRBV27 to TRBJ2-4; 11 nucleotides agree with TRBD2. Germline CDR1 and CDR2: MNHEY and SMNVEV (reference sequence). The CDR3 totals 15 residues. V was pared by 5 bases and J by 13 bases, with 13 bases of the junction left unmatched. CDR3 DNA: TGTGCCAGCAGTCCTCTTACTAGCGGGGGAGGTGAGCAGTACTTC. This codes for CASSPLTSGGGEQYF.

CDR3 amino acids: CASSLTGVDYEQYF. CDR3 DNA: TGTGCCAGCAGCTTGACAGGGGTTGACTACGAGCAGTACTTC. The chain combines TRBV11-2 with TRBJ2-7, with 8 bases lining up with TRBD1. The CDR3 loop spans 14 amino acids. After removal of 3 bases from V and 3 bases from J, the junction contained 4 bases not matched to a gene. Germline loops: CDR1 SGHAT, CDR2 FQNNGV.

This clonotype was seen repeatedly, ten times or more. CDR3 DNA sequence: TGCAGCGTTGAAGCTCGTCGGAGGACCCAGTACTTC. Protein sequence: CSVEARRRTQYF. The genes are TRBV29-1 and TRBJ2-5; D ambiguous. The CDR3 runs 12 residues. V was trimmed by 1 base and J by 7 bases, leaving 10 bases between them. CDR1 is SQVTM and CDR2 is ANQGSEA in the germline V gene.

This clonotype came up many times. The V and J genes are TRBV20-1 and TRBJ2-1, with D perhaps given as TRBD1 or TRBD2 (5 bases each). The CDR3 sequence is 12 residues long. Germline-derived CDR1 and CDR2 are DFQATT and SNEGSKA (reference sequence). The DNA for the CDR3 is TGCAGCGCCGGGACCGAAGTCAATGAGCAGTTCTTC. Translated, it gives CSAGTEVNEQFF.